These T cell receptor beta chains were read from a single sample in a study of T-cell reconstitution after alpha-beta-depleted transplantation in children. Via MiXCR, TCRdb re-called the PCR reads, giving one row per CDR3 protein. The profile shows 580,000 or so distinct CDR3 sequences, more than 20% of them singletons. Specimen: PBMCs, mostly from graft donor cells, collected 360 days after TCRalphabeta/CD19-depleted stem cell transplant. The receptors were gathered from a boy under three years old who had a stem cell transplant for acute myeloid leukemia, so the T cells may come from the graft donor. CDR3s include the opening cysteine and the closing phenylalanine or tryptophan. The order of the fields is clone size, D gene, CDR3 length, V gene, J gene, CDR3 protein, CDR3 DNA. The D gene is left open where the match is weak. A row's size may be missing; if present it is once, few, many or a size class.

>many|-|16|TRBV27|TRBJ2-4
CASTPRGAFVRYIQYF
TGTGCCAGCACCCCCCGGGGCGCATTTGTTCGGTACATTCAGTACTTC
>many|TRBD2|15|TRBV5-1|TRBJ2-2
CASSLREVTTGELFF
TGCGCCAGCAGCCTCCGGGAGGTTACAACCGGGGAGCTGTTTTTT
>many|-|16|TRBV20-1|TRBJ2-2
CSAREWAGPNTGELFF
TGCAGTGCTAGGGAGTGGGCAGGGCCGAACACCGGGGAGCTGTTTTTT
>many|-|15|TRBV25-1|TRBJ2-3
CASSARGAPPDTQYF
TGTGCCAGCAGCGCCCGGGGGGCGCCTCCAGATACGCAGTATTTT
>many|-|13|TRBV28|TRBJ1-6
CASSGGRASPLHF
TGTGCCAGCAGTGGCGGAAGGGCATCACCCCTCCACTTT
>few|TRBD2|15|TRBV12-3/TRBV12-4|TRBJ2-1
CATPLAGEPYNEQFF
TGTGCCACCCCGCTAGCGGGGGAACCATACAATGAGCAGTTCTTC
>-|-|15|TRBV9|TRBJ2-1
CASSVARTLEEEQFF
TGTGCCAGCAGCGTAGCTAGGACTCTTGAGGAGGAGCAGTTCTTC
>-|-|13|TRBV12-3/TRBV12-4|TRBJ1-3
CASSFAGPDTIYF
TGTGCCAGCAGTTTTGCGGGTCCGGACACCATATATTTT
>many|TRBD1|12|TRBV29-1|TRBJ1-5
CSVRQGDQPQHF
TGCAGCGTTAGACAGGGTGATCAGCCCCAGCATTTT
>-|TRBD1|15|TRBV24-1|TRBJ2-2
CATSARQGRTGELFF
TGTGCCACCAGTGCTCGACAGGGGAGAACCGGGGAGCTGTTTTTT